This T cell receptor beta chain was retrieved from a study of T cells in Graves' hyperthyroidism and ophthalmopathy. CDR3 length: 17 residues. The V gene end was trimmed by 4 bases and the J gene end by 1 base; junction bases not matched to a gene: 13. CDR1 is SGDLS, CDR2 YYNGEE, per germline. The PBMCs had their origin in more than 9.5 ml of fresh peripheral blood. From RNA transcripts, TCR beta CDR3 regions were amplified. With the HTBI primer set, the TCR CDR3 went through a first round of RT-PCR. Using its own MiXCR run on the multiplex PCR reads, TCRdb lists one record per CDR3 protein. In the table there are hundreds of thousands of distinct CDR3 sequences, about 38% of which are singletons.

The receptor was isolated from a man between 18 and 35 years old with Graves' hyperthyroidism. The source material was blood. The chain carries TRBV9 and TRBJ1-1; 7 bases fit TRBD1. CDR3 amino acids: CASSQAAWGQSNTEAFF. The CDR3 bases are TGTGCCAGCAGCCAAGCGGCATGGGGACAGTCGAACACTGAAGCTTTCTTT. The full variable domain, with the rest looked up from reference TRBV9 and TRBJ1-1, is DSGVTQTPKHLITATGQRVTLRCSPRSGDLSVYWYQQSLDQGLQFLIQYYNGEERAKGNILERFSAQQFPDLHSELNLSSLELGDSALYFCASSQAAWGQSNTEAFFGQGTRLTVV.